This is a list of T cell receptor beta chains from one sample in a study of blood T cell repertoires in COVID-19. Libraries were prepared by immunoSEQ multiplex PCR; TCRdb keeps only in-frame clonotypes and omits some of them. The data show approximately 25,000 clones, 84% seen once. The specimen sequenced was peripheral blood. The receptors were sampled from a woman older than 75 with acute or convalescent COVID-19. CDR3s leave out the opening cysteine and the closing phenylalanine or tryptophan.

V	J	CDR3
TRBV13	TRBJ2-7	ASSSREGGPLEQY
TRBV14	TRBJ2-5	ASSQLRGQGQETQY
TRBV7-8	TRBJ2-6	AGSGSGSNVLT
TRBV30	TRBJ1-1	AWNLDTEAF
TRBV19	TRBJ1-5	ASSIALTTGQPQH
TRBV7-9	TRBJ1-2	ASSRPPEGSGGYT
TRBV5-1	TRBJ2-2	ASSGDSNTGELF
TRBV19	TRBJ2-3	ASRPGLRTDTQY
TRBV28	TRBJ1-2	ASRPTKSYGYT
TRBV6-2/TRBV6-3	TRBJ1-2	ASSYRDRGYGYT
TRBV28	TRBJ2-1	ASSPNTLGFDRIGQF
TRBV7-9	TRBJ2-2	ASSPGTSGATGELF
TRBV9	TRBJ2-1	ASSQGLAGGLYNEQF
TRBV24-1	TRBJ1-2	ATSQGGGGGYT
TRBV2	TRBJ2-2	ASSLSGETTGELF
TRBV4-3	TRBJ1-3	ASSQVAGGGNTIY
TRBV27	TRBJ2-3	ASSLRSTDTQY
TRBV29-1	TRBJ2-1	SVGGRGPNEQF
TRBV2	TRBJ1-1	ASSVGENTEAF
TRBV10-3	TRBJ2-3	AISDIDTQY
TRBV18	TRBJ1-5	ASSLGQVDSNQPQH
TRBV5-1	TRBJ2-5	ASSLGGGPEETQY
TRBV28	TRBJ1-6	ASRGTVFNSPLH
TRBV11-2	TRBJ1-4	ASSSTTRTNEKLF
TRBV10-1	TRBJ2-3	ASSDRRSRGGTDTQY
TRBV2	TRBJ1-2	ASRDLVNYGYT
TRBV5-6	TRBJ1-1	ASSLGQGHRAF
TRBV6-5	TRBJ1-6	ASSYKRPRTASPLH
TRBV7-9	TRBJ1-1	ASSSGQVNTEAF
TRBV5-4	TRBJ2-3	ASSLSGSSDTQY
TRBV9	TRBJ1-2	ASSVSGLPAQGYT
TRBV30	TRBJ1-6	ALQTGQGQSPLH
TRBV28	TRBJ1-2	ASSLKRAGGGYT
TRBV5-4	TRBJ2-3	ASSTRKADTQY
TRBV24-1	TRBJ2-1	ATSDPGTSGGYEQF
TRBV13	TRBJ2-3	ASSSPPPRTDTQY
TRBV7-3	TRBJ2-3	ASSFRGVSTDTQY
TRBV19	TRBJ2-1	ASSLGLPGLYGNEQF
TRBV7-2	TRBJ2-1	ASSHPGLAGAGAYNEQF
TRBV7-2	TRBJ2-3	ASRPPGLATDTQY
TRBV7-6	TRBJ1-1	ASSLGPGGMNTEAF
TRBV24-1	TRBJ1-5	ATSAGMGNQPQH
TRBV5-6	TRBJ1-2	ASSLEDRRAYGYT
TRBV29-1	TRBJ2-1	SVSPATSPLGDEQF
TRBV6-5	TRBJ1-5	ASRHSCNQPQH
TRBV18	TRBJ2-7	ASSPRAPYEQY